The entry below gives a single T cell receptor beta chain sequence along with its context. What this receptor recognizes is not known. Qualities for individual bases were not recorded, and no much larger clone is one base off. These data belong to a study of response to subunit inactivated influenza vaccine (dated by TCRdb to the late 2010s). Some background on the complete study: To follow how T cells responded to a trivalent subunit inactivated influenza vaccine, the researchers relied on deep quantitative profiling of the T cell receptor repertoire. What the authors observed across the whole study: The authors proposed that each seasonal influenza vaccination may bring in only a limited number of new T cells.

The library was prepared using RT-PCR. Sequencing took place on an Illumina HiSeq 2500. In TCRdb, the public reads were trimmed at Q25 with fastp and aligned with MiXCR, with productive beta chains retained. For every CDR3 protein sequence, its rows merge into one entry that carries the most common genes and DNA. The sample records about 500,000 distinct CDR3 sequences, more than 15% of which are singletons. Approximately 3% of the sample belongs to the ten largest clones. There are 14 amino acids in the CDR3, from cysteine to phenylalanine inclusive. Only CDR3 DNA remains: 42 bases, in frame from the first base. Per the germline V gene, ENHRY is the CDR1 and SYGVKD is the CDR2. The germline V and J ends show losses of 10 bases and 7 bases respectively, and no gene match explains 9 bases of the junction.

The sequencing used CD4+ T cells sorted from PBMCs, collected around 25 months after vaccination. The sequence links TRBV10-3 to TRBJ2-1, and 11 junctional nucleotides match TRBD2. This receptor was identified in a man between 50 and 75 years old who received an inactivated influenza vaccine. Donor details come from another sample of the same person, matched by shared clones. The CDR3 amino acid sequence is: CASATLAGANEQFF. In nucleotides, the sequence is TGTGCCAGCGCAACACTAGCGGGAGCGAATGAGCAGTTCTTC.